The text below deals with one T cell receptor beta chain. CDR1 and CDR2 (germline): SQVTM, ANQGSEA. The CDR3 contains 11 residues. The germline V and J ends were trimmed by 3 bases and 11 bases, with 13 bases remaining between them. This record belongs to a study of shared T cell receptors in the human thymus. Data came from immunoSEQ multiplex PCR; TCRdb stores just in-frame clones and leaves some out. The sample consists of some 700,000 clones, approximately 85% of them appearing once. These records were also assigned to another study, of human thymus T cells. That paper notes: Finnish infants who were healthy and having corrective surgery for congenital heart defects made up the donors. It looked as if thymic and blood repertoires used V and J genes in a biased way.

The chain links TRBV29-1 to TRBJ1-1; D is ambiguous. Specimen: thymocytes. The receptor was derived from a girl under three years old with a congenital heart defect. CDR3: CSVDLGREAFF. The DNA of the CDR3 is TGCAGCGTTGACTTGGGGAGAGAGGCTTTCTTT. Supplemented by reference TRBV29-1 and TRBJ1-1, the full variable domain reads SAVISQKPSRDICQRGTSLTIQCQVDSQVTMMFWYRQQPGQSLTLIATANQGSEATYESGFVIDKFPISRPNLTFSTLTVSNMSPEDSSIYLCSVDLGREAFFGQGTRLTVV.